A single sample is the source of the 25 T cell receptor beta chains below, sequenced in a study of T cell changes during pregnancy in multiple sclerosis. The protocol was immunoSEQ multiplex PCR, while the TCRdb copy is restricted to in-frame clones and leaves out a portion. Altogether under 65,000 clones are present, roughly 90% being singletons, with the ten largest covering roughly 1.4%. Sequenced material: peripheral blood, taken in the second trimester of pregnancy. The receptors come from a female donor with multiple sclerosis, enrolled in a pregnancy study.

The gene calls are TRBV7-9 and TRBJ2-2; TRBD2 agrees at 11 bases. This CDR3 is 17 amino acids long. The ends lost 7 bases at V and 5 bases at J; junction bases unmatched: 12. The germline V gene encodes CDR1 SEHNR and CDR2 FQNEAQ (reference sequence). Here the CDR3 reads CASTRVLAGVKTGELFF. The CDR3 bases are TGTGCCAGCACCCGAGTACTAGCGGGAGTAAAAACCGGGGAGCTGTTTTTT. The variable domain in full, completed from reference TRBV7-9 and TRBJ2-2, reads DTGVSQNPRHKITKRGQNVTFRCDPISEHNRLYWYRQTLGQGPEFLTYFQNEAQLEKSRLLSDRFSAERPKGSFSTLEIQRTEQGDSAMYLCASTRVLAGVKTGELFFGEGSRLTVL.

This clone came up once. The chain joins TRBV19 to TRBJ1-1, with TRBD1 matching over 8 bases. Trimming at V came to 6 bases and at J to 4 bases, leaving 1 base not matched to a gene. Germline loops: CDR1 LNHDA, CDR2 SQIVND (reference sequence). The CDR3 loop spans 12 amino acids. The CDR3 spells CASRGQATEAFF. For the CDR3, the DNA is TGTGCCAGTAGGGGACAGGCCACTGAAGCTTTCTTT.

The rearrangement uses TRBV13 and TRBJ2-1; 10 nucleotides line up with TRBD1. This CDR3 spans 15 amino acids. V lost 5 bases and J lost 6; bases outside the gene matches: 7. Germline V gene sequence: CDR1 PRHDT, CDR2 FYEKMQ (reference sequence). CDR3 region: CASSLGTGASNEQFF. The CDR3 DNA follows: TGTGCCAGCAGCCTCGGGACAGGGGCATCCAATGAGCAGTTCTTC.

V and J are TRBV7-2 and TRBJ2-2, with D possibly matching TRBD1 (5 bases). Germline CDR1 reads SGHTA; CDR2 reads FQGNSA. Trimming removed 1 base at V and 3 bases at J, with 9 bases between. This CDR3 is built from 15 residues. CDR3 sequence (DNA): TGTGCCAGCAGCTTAGAGGGGCTTCACACCGGGGAGCTGTTTTTT. Translating gives CASSLEGLHTGELFF.

A few counts support this clone. The chain couples TRBV28 to TRBJ2-7; TRBD2 agrees at 11 bases. Germline V gene lookup returns CDR1 MDHEN and CDR2 SYDVKM. This CDR3 is built from 14 residues. J was trimmed by 5 bases and V by 4 bases; bases with no gene match: 4. CDR3 nucleotide sequence: TGTGCCAGCAGTTATGGACTAGCGGGTCACGAGCAGTACTTC. It is translated as CASSYGLAGHEQYF.

The chain combines TRBV27 with TRBJ2-3, with 12 bases fitting TRBD2. Germline loops: CDR1 MNHEY, CDR2 SMNVEV (reference sequence). The CDR3 totals 15 residues. The trim removed 7 bases at V and 4 bases at J, leaving 6 bases unmatched. The DNA for the CDR3 is TGTGCCAGCATGATTCTAGCGGGAGGGCCAGATACGCAGTATTTT. It codes for CASMILAGGPDTQYF.

The chain carries TRBV18 and TRBJ1-4; maybe TRBD1 (6 bases). V lost 3 bases, J lost 5 bases, and 16 bases lay in between. The germline CDR1 and CDR2 sequences are KGHSH and LQKENI. This CDR3 has 16 amino acids. The CDR3 DNA is TGTGCCAGCTCACCGCTTGGGACAACAAGAAATGAAAAACTGTTTTTT. It encodes CASSPLGTTRNEKLFF.

The CDR3 loop is CASSLPAGGLGETQYF. CDR3 DNA: TGCGCCAGCAGCTTGCCAGCGGGAGGACTCGGGGAGACCCAGTACTTC. This chain joins TRBV5-1 and TRBJ2-5; 9 nucleotides line up with TRBD2. Trimming removed 1 base from V and 5 bases from J; junction bases left unmatched: 9. CDR3 length equals 16 residues. CDR1 is SGHRS, CDR2 YFSETQ, per germline.

J is TRBJ2-7 and V is TRBV18; 7 bases match TRBD1. V trimming: 3 bases; J trimming: 7 bases; junction bases outside the gene matches: 6. The germline V gene has CDR1 KGHSH and CDR2 LQKENI. This CDR3 is 13 amino acids long. CDR3 in amino acids: CASSPDRVGEQYF. The CDR3 DNA sequence: TGTGCCAGCTCACCCGACAGGGTAGGGGAGCAGTACTTC.

In its sample, this clone was seen once. The V call is TRBV19, the J call TRBJ2-6; possibly TRBD2 for D (5 bases). CDR3 size: 16 residues. Between the trimmed V and J ends, which lost 3 bases and 0 bases, there was a span of 9 bases. CDR1 and CDR2 from the germline V gene are LNHDA and SQIVND (reference sequence). The chain's CDR3 is CASSIRRSSGANVLTF. The CDR3 DNA reads as TGTGCCAGTAGTATTAGGAGGTCCTCTGGGGCCAACGTCCTGACTTTC.

This clone has only a few counts. J is TRBJ2-1 and V is TRBV18; 7 bases are a match to TRBD2. The germline V gene has CDR1 KGHSH and CDR2 LQKENI. V lost 2 bases to trimming and J lost 4 bases; unmatched junction nucleotides: 5. CDR3 length: 15 residues. The CDR3 nucleotides are TGTGCCAGCTCACCAGTCGCGGGAGAATACAATGAGCAGTTCTTC. This sequence encodes CASSPVAGEYNEQFF.

This clone has only a few counts. This chain joins TRBV7-2 and TRBJ2-7; 10 nucleotides match TRBD2. V lost 1 base to trimming and J lost 3 bases; unmatched junction nucleotides: 6. The CDR3 runs 16 residues. Germline loops: CDR1 SGHTA, CDR2 FQGNSA. DNA of the CDR3: TGTGCCAGCAGCTTAGAAGGGGCTAGCGGGAGCTACGAGCAGTACTTC. Translation gives CASSLEGASGSYEQYF.

The genes are TRBV5-6 and TRBJ2-7, with 7 bases fitting TRBD2. Per the germline V gene, CDR1 is SGHDT and CDR2 is YYEEEE. This CDR3 has 17 residues. Trimming at V came to 2 bases and at J to 0 bases, leaving 11 bases not matched to a gene. The DNA for the CDR3 is TGTGCCAGCAGCTTAGAAAGCGGGAAAGGCAACTCCTACGAGCAGTACTTC. Translation gives CASSLESGKGNSYEQYF.

With respect to this clone: At one end the junction does not follow the germline gene, possibly because of a read error. The rearrangement links TRBV7-7 to TRBJ2-1; no reliable D call. CDR1 and CDR2 from the germline V gene are SSHAT and FNYEAQ (reference sequence). CDR3 length: 14 residues. CDR3 nucleotide sequence: TGTGCTAGCAGCCCTCCAGGATTCGGCAATGAGCAGTTCTTC. It translates to CASSPPGFGNEQFF.

The chain is built from TRBV25-1 and TRBJ2-1, with D uncertain. Germline values: CDR1 MGHDK, CDR2 SYGVNS. The CDR3 contains 12 residues. V was pared by 4 bases and J by 4 bases, with 5 bases between. This CDR3 is CASSGSYNEQFF. CDR3 in DNA: TGTGCCAGCAGTGGCAGTTACAATGAGCAGTTCTTC.

The rearrangement joins TRBV12-1 to TRBJ2-7; TRBD2 reflects the table's D call only, with no check against the DNA. TRBV12-1 represents a pseudogene. The CDR3 sequence is 13 residues long. CDR3 protein: CASSPTSSYEQYF. The DNA for the CDR3 is TGTGCCAGCAGCCCCACTAGCTCCTACGAGCAGTACTTC.

The V call is TRBV2, the J call TRBJ2-3; D gene uncertain. CDR3 length equals 12 residues. Germline V gene sequence: CDR1 SNHLY, CDR2 FYNNEI. V lost 1 base and J 6 bases, leaving 5 bases between the germline ends. CDR3: CASSEVEDTQYF. The DNA for the CDR3 is TGTGCCAGCAGTGAAGTGGAGGATACGCAGTATTTT.

This clone has just one count. This chain links TRBV27 with TRBJ2-7; 7 bases fit TRBD1. CDR1 MNHEY and CDR2 SMNVEV come from the germline V gene (reference sequence). The CDR3 loop spans 13 amino acids. J lost 4 bases, V lost 1 base, and 1 base had no gene match. DNA for the CDR3: TGTGCCAGCAGTTTATTACAGGGGTACGAGCAGTACTTC. It yields the protein CASSLLQGYEQYF.

The chain joins TRBV30 to TRBJ1-1; D is possibly TRBD1 (5 bases). CDR1 GTSNPN and CDR2 SVGIG come from the germline V gene (reference sequence). The CDR3 loop spans 13 amino acids. Deletions cut 3 bases from V and 5 bases from J, with 13 bases between. The CDR3 DNA follows: TGTGCCTGGAGCACATCAGGGAATACTGAAGCTTTCTTT. It encodes CAWSTSGNTEAFF.

The chain has TRBV4-1 and TRBJ2-3, with D possibly matching TRBD1 (5 bases). The CDR3 has 16 residues. Germline V gene data show CDR1 as MGHRA and CDR2 as YSYEKL. V was pared by 4 bases and J by 2 bases, with 16 bases between. The CDR3 DNA reads as TGCGCCAGCAGCCCTTCACCCGACAGATACACAGATACGCAGTATTTT. Translated: CASSPSPDRYTDTQYF.

The rearrangement links TRBV19 to TRBJ2-6; D call uncertain. CDR1 and CDR2 (germline): LNHDA, SQIVND (reference sequence). The CDR3 spans 16 residues. V dropped 9 bases and J dropped 2 bases, with 17 bases sitting between them. CDR3: CASHYTTPAGANVLTF. For the CDR3, the DNA is TGTGCCAGCCATTATACCACCCCGGCTGGGGCCAACGTCCTGACTTTC.

V gene TRBV28 combines with J gene TRBJ2-3, with 7 nucleotides matching TRBD1. CDR1 is MDHEN and CDR2 is SYDVKM in the germline V gene. Trimming at V came to 6 bases and at J to 2 bases, leaving 5 bases not matched to a gene. This CDR3 is 14 amino acids long. CDR3 DNA: TGTGCCAGCAGGATGGGACAGCACACAGATACGCAGTATTTT. Translating it yields CASRMGQHTDTQYF.

This clone was observed a few times. V usage is TRBV27 and J usage is TRBJ1-1, with D hard to call. The CDR3 consists of 13 residues. Deletions cut 3 bases from V and 4 bases from J, with 9 bases between. Germline-derived CDR1 and CDR2 are MNHEY and SMNVEV (reference sequence). The CDR3 DNA reads as TGTGCCAGCAGTTTTGAGGCAGCCACTGAAGCTTTCTTT. Its protein product is CASSFEAATEAFF.

V gene TRBV4-3 combines with J gene TRBJ2-2; TRBD1 might be the D (6 bases). V lost 1 base and J lost 2, with 11 bases in between. The germline gives CDR1 LGHNA, CDR2 YSLEER. The CDR3 is 16 amino acids. The CDR3 sequence is CASSQGTARNTGELFF. DNA for the CDR3: TGCGCCAGCAGCCAAGGGACAGCTAGAAACACCGGGGAGCTGTTTTTT.

The J gene is TRBJ2-1, the V gene TRBV6-5; 7 positions agree with TRBD1. Looked up from germline, CDR1 is MNHEY and CDR2 is SVGAGI. The CDR3 sequence is 14 residues long. With 4 bases clipped from V and 5 bases from J, the junction kept 5 bases outside the gene matches. The CDR3 here is CASSSNTGDNEQFF. The CDR3 bases are TGTGCCAGCAGTTCAAATACAGGGGACAATGAGCAGTTCTTC.